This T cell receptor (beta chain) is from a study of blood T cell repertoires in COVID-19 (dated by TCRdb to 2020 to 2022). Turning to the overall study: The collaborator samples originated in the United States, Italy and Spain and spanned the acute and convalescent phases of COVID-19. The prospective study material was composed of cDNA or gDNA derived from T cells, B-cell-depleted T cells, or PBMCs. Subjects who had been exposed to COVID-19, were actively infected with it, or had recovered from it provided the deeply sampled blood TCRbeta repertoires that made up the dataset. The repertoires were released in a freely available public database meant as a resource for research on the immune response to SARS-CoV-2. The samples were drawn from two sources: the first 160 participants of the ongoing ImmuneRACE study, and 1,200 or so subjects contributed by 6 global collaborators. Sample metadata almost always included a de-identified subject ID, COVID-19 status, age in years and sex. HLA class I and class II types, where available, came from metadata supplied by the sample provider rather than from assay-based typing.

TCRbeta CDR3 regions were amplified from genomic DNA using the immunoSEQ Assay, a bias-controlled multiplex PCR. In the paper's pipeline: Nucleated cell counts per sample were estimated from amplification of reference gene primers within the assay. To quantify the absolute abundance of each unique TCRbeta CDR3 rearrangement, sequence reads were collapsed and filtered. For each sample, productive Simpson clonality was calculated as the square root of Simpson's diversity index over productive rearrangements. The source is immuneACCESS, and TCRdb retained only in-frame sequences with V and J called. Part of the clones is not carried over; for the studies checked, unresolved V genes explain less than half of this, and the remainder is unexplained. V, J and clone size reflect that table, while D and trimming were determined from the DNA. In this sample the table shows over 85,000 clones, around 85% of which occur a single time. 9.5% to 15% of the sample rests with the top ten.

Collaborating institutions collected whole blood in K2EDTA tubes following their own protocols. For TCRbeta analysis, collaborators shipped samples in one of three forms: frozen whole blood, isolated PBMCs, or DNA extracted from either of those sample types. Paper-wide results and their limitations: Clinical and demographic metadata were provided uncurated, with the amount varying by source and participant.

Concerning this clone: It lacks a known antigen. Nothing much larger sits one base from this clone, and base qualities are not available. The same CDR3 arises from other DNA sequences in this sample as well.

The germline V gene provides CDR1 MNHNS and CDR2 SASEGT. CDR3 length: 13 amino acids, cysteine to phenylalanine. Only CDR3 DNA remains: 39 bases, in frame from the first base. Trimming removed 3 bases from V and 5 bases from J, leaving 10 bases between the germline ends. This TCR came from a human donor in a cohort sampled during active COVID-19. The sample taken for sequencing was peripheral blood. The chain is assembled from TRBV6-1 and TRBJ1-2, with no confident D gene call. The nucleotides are TGTGCCAGCAGTGAGCGGGGAGATTATGGCTACACCTTC. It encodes CASSERGDYGYTF.